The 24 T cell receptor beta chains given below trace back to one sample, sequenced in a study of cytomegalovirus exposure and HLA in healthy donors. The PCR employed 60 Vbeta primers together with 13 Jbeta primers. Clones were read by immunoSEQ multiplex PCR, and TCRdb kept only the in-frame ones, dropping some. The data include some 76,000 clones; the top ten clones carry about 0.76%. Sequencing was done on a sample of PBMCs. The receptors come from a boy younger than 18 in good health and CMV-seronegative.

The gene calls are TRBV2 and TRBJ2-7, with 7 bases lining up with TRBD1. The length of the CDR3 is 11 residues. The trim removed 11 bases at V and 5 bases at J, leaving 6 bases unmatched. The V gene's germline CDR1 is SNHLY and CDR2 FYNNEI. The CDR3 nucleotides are TGTGCCGTGAGGACAGGAAACGAGCAGTACTTC. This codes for CAVRTGNEQYF.

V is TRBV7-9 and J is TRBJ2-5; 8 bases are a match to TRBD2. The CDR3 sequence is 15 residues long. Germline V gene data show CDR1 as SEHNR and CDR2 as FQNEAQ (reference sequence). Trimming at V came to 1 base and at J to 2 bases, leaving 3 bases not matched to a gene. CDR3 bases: TGTGCCAGCAGCTTAGGGGCTAGCGGGCAAGAGACCCAGTACTTC. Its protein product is CASSLGASGQETQYF.

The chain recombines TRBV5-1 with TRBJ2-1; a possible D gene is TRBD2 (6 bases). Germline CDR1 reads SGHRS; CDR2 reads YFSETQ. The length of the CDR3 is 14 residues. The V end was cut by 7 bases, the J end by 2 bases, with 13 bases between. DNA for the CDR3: TGCGCCAGCTGTGATAGCGGAACCTACAATGAGCAGTTCTTC. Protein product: CASCDSGTYNEQFF.

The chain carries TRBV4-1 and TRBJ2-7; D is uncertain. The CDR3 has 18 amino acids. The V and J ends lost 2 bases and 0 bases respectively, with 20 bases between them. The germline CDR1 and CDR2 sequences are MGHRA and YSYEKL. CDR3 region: CASSQQSRPGVSSYEQYF. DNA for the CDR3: TGCGCCAGCAGCCAACAATCCCGACCGGGTGTGAGCTCCTACGAGCAGTACTTC.

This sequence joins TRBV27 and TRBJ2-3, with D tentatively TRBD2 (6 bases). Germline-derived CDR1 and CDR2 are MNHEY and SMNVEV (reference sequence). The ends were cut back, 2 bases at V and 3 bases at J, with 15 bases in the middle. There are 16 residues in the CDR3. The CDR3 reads CASSLKRRGLTDTQYF. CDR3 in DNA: TGTGCCAGCAGTTTAAAGCGGCGGGGCTTGACAGATACGCAGTATTTT.

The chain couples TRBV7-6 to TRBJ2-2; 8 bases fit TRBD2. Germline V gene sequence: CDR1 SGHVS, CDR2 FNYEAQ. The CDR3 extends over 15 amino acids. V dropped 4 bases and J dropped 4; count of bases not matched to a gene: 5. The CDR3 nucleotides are TGTGCCAGCAGCTCCGGGACTAGTGGCACCGGGGAGCTGTTTTTT. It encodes CASSSGTSGTGELFF.

The CDR3 bases are TGTGCCAGCACAGGGATTCGAGAGACCCAGTACTTC. As protein: CASTGIRETQYF. This chain connects TRBV27 to TRBJ2-5; a weak D match, TRBD1 (5 bases). Trimming pared 7 bases from V and 4 bases from J, leaving 10 bases between. Germline CDR1 reads MNHEY; CDR2 reads SMNVEV (reference sequence). This CDR3 region has 12 residues.

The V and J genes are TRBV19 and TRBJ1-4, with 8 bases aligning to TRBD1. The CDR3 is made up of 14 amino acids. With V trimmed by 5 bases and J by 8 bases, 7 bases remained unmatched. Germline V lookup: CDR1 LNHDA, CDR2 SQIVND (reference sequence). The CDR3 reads CASSLRQGNEKLFF. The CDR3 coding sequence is TGTGCCAGTAGTCTCCGACAGGGGAACGAAAAACTGTTTTTT.

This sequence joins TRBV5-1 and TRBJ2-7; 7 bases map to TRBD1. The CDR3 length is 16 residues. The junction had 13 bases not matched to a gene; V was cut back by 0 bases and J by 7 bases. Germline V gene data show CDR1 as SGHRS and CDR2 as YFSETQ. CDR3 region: CASSLGRGLPHEEQYF. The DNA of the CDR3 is TGCGCCAGCAGCTTGGGTAGGGGGCTGCCCCACGAGGAGCAGTACTTC.

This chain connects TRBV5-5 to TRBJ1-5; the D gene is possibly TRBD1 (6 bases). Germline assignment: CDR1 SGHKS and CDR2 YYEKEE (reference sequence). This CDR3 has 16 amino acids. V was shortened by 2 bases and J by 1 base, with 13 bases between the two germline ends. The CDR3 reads CASSFEAGVSNQPQHF. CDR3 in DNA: TGTGCCAGCAGCTTCGAGGCAGGGGTGAGCAATCAGCCCCAGCATTTT.

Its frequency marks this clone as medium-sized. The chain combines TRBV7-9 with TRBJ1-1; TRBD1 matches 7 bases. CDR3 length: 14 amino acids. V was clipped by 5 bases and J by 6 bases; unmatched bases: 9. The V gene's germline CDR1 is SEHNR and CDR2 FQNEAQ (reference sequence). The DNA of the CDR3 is TGTGCCAGCAGCGAATCTGGACAGGCCGCTGAAGCTTTCTTT. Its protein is CASSESGQAAEAFF. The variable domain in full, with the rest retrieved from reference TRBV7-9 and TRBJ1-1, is DTGVSQNPRHKITKRGQNVTFRCDPISEHNRLYWYRQTLGQGPEFLTYFQNEAQLEKSRLLSDRFSAERPKGSFSTLEIQRTEQGDSAMYLCASSESGQAAEAFFGQGTRLTVV.

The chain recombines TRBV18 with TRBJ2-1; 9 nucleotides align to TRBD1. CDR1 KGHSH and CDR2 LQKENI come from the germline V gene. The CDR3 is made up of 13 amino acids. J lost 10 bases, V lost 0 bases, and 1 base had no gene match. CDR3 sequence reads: CASSPPDRGEQFF. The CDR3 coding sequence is TGTGCCAGCTCACCACCGGACAGGGGAGAGCAGTTCTTC.

As DNA, the CDR3 is TGCGCCAGCAGACGGACTAGCGGGACCTACAATGAGCAGTTCTTC. It yields the protein CASRRTSGTYNEQFF. This rearrangement joins TRBV4-3 to TRBJ2-1; 12 nucleotides line up with TRBD2. The trim removed 6 bases at V and 2 bases at J, leaving 2 bases unmatched. There are 15 residues in the CDR3. The germline V gene has CDR1 LGHNA and CDR2 YSLEER.

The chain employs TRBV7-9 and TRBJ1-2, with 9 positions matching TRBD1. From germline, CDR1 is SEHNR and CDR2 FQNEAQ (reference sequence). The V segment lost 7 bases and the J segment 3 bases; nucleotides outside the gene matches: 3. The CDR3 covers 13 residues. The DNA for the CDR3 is TGTGCCAGCAACCGGGACAGGGACTATGGCTACACCTTC. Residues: CASNRDRDYGYTF.

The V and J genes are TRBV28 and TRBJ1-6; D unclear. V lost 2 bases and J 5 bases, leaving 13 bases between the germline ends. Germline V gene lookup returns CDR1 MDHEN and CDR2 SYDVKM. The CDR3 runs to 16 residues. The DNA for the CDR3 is TGTGCCAGCAGTTTAGATGGGCGTCTCAATAATTCACCCCTCCACTTT. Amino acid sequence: CASSLDGRLNNSPLHF.

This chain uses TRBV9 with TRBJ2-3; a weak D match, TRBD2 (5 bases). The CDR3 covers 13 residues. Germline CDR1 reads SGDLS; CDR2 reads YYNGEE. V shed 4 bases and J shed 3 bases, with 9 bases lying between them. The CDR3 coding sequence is TGTGCCAGCAGCTTAAGCGGAACAGATACGCAGTATTTT. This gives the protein CASSLSGTDTQYF.

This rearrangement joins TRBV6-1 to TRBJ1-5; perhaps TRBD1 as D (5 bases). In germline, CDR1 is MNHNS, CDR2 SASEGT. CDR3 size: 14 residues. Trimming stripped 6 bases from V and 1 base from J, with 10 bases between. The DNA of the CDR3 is TGTGCCAGCAGGCAGGGATACAGCAATCAGCCCCAGCATTTT. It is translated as CASRQGYSNQPQHF.

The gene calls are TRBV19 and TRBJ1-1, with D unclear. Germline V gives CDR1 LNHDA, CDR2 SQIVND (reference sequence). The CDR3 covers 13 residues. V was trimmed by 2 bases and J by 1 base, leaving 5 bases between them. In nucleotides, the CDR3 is TGTGCCAGTAGTATATCCTGGAACACTGAAGCTTTCTTT. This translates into CASSISWNTEAFF.

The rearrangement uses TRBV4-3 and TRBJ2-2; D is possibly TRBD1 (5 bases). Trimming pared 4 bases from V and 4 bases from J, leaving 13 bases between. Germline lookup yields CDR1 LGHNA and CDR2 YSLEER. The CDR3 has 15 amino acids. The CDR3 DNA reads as TGCGCCAGCAGCCCTGGGGCGCGGCCCACCGGGGAGCTGTTTTTT. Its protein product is CASSPGARPTGELFF.

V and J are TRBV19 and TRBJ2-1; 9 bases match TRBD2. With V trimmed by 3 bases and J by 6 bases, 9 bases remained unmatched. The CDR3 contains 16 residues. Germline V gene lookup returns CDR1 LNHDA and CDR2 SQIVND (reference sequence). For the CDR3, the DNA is TGTGCCAGTAGTATTCTAGCGGGACAGAAGGGCAATGAGCAGTTCTTC. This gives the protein CASSILAGQKGNEQFF.

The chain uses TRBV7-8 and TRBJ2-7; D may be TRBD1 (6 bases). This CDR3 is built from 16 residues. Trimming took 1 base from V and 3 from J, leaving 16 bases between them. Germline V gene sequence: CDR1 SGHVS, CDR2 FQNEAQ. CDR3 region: CASSLDPDRLNYEQYF. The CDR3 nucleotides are TGTGCCAGCAGCTTAGACCCGGACAGATTAAACTACGAGCAGTACTTC. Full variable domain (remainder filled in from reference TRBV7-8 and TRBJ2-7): GAGVSQSPRYKVAKRGQDVALRCDPISGHVSLFWYQQALGQGPEFLTYFQNEAQLDKSGLPSDRFFAERPEGSVSTLKIQRTQQEDSAVYLCASSLDPDRLNYEQYFGPGTRLTVT.

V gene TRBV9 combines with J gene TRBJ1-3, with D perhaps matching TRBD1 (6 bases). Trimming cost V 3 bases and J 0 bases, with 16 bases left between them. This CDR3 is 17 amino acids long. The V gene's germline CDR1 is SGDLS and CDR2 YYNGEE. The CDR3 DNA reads TGTGCCAGCAGCGCTCGACAGGATCTATTCTCTGGAAACACCATATATTTT. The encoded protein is CASSARQDLFSGNTIYF.

This chain's CDR3 is CAISPGQGKDEQFF. The DNA for the CDR3 is TGTGCCATCAGCCCGGGACAGGGAAAGGATGAGCAGTTCTTC. This rearrangement joins TRBV10-3 to TRBJ2-1; 9 bases match TRBD1. V was pared by 6 bases and J by 8 bases, with 8 bases of the junction left unmatched. CDR1 is ENHRY, CDR2 SYGVKD, per germline. The CDR3 runs to 14 residues.

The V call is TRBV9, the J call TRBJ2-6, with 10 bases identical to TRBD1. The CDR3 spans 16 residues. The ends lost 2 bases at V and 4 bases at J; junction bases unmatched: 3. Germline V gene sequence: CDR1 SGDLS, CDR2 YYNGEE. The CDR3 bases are TGTGCCAGCAGCGTGGGACAGGGGTTCGGGGCCAACGTCCTGACTTTC. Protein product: CASSVGQGFGANVLTF.